These 3 T cell receptor beta chains came from one sample sequenced in a study of long-term antiretroviral therapy in people with HIV. Running of the v3.0 immunoSEQ assay took place at survey level. Assay: immunoSEQ multiplex PCR; the TCRdb copy retains only in-frame clones and omits some. Here the sample spans 25,000 to 30,000 clones, 95% being singletons. This sample comprised unsorted PBMCs, obtained 5.3 years after starting antiretroviral therapy. The receptors were gathered from a man in his thirties or forties with HIV.

The V gene is TRBV5-1, the J gene TRBJ2-7; TRBD1 matches at 7 bases. The CDR3 extends over 14 amino acids. V dropped 4 bases and J dropped 4; count of bases not matched to a gene: 8. The germline gives CDR1 SGHRS, CDR2 YFSETQ. CDR3 nucleotides: TGCGCCAGCAGCAAGTCCCGGGACAGTTACGAGCAGTACTTC. Its translation: CASSKSRDSYEQYF.

In this sample, this clone turned up once. The CDR3 sequence is CASSVDTNTEAFF. The CDR3 DNA is TGTGCCAGCAGCGTAGACACCAACACTGAAGCTTTCTTT. The chain employs TRBV9 and TRBJ1-1; D is unresolved. Germline loops: CDR1 SGDLS, CDR2 YYNGEE. V lost 0 bases, J lost 2 bases, and 5 bases lay in between. CDR3 size: 13 residues.

J is TRBJ2-1 and V is TRBV19, with 9 bases matching TRBD1. Germline assignment: CDR1 LNHDA and CDR2 SQIVND (reference sequence). The V segment lost 1 base and the J segment 14 bases; nucleotides outside the gene matches: 6. CDR3 length: 13 residues. The CDR3 spells CASSIGGTGSEFF. CDR3 nucleotides: TGTGCCAGTAGTATAGGGGGGACAGGGTCGGAGTTCTTC.